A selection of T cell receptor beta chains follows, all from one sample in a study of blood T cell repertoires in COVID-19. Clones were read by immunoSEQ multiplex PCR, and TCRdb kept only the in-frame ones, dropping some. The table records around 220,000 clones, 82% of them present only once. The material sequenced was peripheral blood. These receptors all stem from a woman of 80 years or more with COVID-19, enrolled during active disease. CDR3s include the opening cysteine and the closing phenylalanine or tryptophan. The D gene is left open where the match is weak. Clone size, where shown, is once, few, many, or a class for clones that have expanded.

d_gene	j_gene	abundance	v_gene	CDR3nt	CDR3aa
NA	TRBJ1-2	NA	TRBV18	TGTGCCAGCTCACCAAAACGGGTGACAGAGCACTATGGCTACACCTTC	CASSPKRVTEHYGYTF
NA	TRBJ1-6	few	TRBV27	TGTGCCAGCAGTTTGGACCCGGGACACCTGGGAACACCCCTCCACTTT	CASSLDPGHLGTPLHF
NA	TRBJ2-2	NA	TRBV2	TGTGCCAGCAAACGACAGGTGAACACCGGGGAGCTGTTTTTT	CASKRQVNTGELFF
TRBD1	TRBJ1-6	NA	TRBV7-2	TGTGCCAGCAGCTTATTACAGGGGGAATCGCCCCTCCACTTT	CASSLLQGESPLHF
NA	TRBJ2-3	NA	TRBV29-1	TGCAGCGTTGAAGATGGCCGGGTGACGCAGTATTTT	CSVEDGRVTQYF
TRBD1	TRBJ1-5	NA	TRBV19	TGTGCCAGTAGTCTCTTCGCTGGACAGGGGGATCAGCCCCAGCATTTT	CASSLFAGQGDQPQHF
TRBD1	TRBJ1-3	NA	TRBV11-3	TGTGCCAGCAGCTTAGGCGGCGCGACAGGGGACACCATATATTTT	CASSLGGATGDTIYF
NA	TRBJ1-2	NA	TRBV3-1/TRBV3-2	TGTGCCAGCAGCCATCGGGAGGGGGTGAACACCTTC	CASSHREGVNTF
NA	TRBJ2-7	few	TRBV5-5	TGTGCCAGCAGCCTAGTATGGGAGCAGTACTTC	CASSLVWEQYF
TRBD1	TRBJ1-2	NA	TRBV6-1	TGTGCCAGCAGAACCGGGACAGGGGGAGGGGCCTTC	CASRTGTGGGAF
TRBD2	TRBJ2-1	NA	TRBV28	TGTGCCAGCCGTACTAGCGGGAAGAAGGGCTCCTACAATGAGCAGTTCTTC	CASRTSGKKGSYNEQFF
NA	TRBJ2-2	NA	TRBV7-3	TGTGCCAGCAGCTCAGGACAGCCTCCGAACACCGGGGAGCTGTTTTTT	CASSSGQPPNTGELFF
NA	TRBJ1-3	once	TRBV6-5	TGTGCCAGCAGTCCCAGGGGAAACACCATATATTTT	CASSPRGNTIYF
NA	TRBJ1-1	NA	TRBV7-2	TGTGCCAGCAGCTTAGGCAGTTGGAACACTGAAGCTTTCTTT	CASSLGSWNTEAFF
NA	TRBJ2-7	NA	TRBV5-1	TGCGCCAGCAGCTTGGAATTTTCAGGCTCCGGGGGCTCCTACGAGCAGTACTTC	CASSLEFSGSGGSYEQYF
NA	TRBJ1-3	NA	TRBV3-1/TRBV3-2	TGTGCCAGCAGCCAAAGACAGAGCAACACCATATATTTT	CASSQRQSNTIYF
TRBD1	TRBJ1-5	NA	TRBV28	TGTGCCAGTAAGAACGACAGGGCGTGGCAGCCCCAGCATTTT	CASKNDRAWQPQHF
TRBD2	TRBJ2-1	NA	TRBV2	TGTGCCAGCAGTGAGGGCGGGAGGGAGAACAATGAGCAGTTCTTC	CASSEGGRENNEQFF
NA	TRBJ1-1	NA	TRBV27	TGTGCCAGCAGATTATTAACACAACAGGGAACTGAAGCTTTCTTT	CASRLLTQQGTEAFF
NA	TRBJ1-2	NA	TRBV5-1	TGCGCCAGCAGCTTGGACAGACATGGCTACACCTTC	CASSLDRHGYTF
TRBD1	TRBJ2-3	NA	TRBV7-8	TGTGCCAGCAGCCCTCCCGGGACAGGGGGAGATACGCAGTATTTT	CASSPPGTGGDTQYF
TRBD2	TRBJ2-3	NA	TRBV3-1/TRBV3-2	TGTGCCAGCAGCCAAGAGGTTAGCGGGGGGGGGACAGATACGCAGTATTTT	CASSQEVSGGGTDTQYF
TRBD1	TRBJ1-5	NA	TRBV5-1	TGCGCCAGCAGCTGGACAGGGCTGGACCAGCCCCAGCATTTT	CASSWTGLDQPQHF
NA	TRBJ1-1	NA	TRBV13	TGTGCCAGCAGCCGTCGACCCAAGACAGGAGATCAGGACACTGAAGCTTTCTTT	CASSRRPKTGDQDTEAFF
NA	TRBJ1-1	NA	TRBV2	TGTGCCAGCAGTCCCTCTTTACAGGCGCAGGGAGCTTTCTTT	CASSPSLQAQGAFF
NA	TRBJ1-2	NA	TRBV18	TGTGCCAGCTCACCTAAGGGCGGGAGCTATGGCTACACCTTC	CASSPKGGSYGYTF
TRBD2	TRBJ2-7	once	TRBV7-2	TGTGCCAGCAGCTTGGGACTAGCGAACATCTACGAGCAGTACTTC	CASSLGLANIYEQYF
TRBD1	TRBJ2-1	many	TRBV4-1	TGCGCCAGCAGCCAAGAAAAGGACAGGGCATACAATGAGCAGTTCTTC	CASSQEKDRAYNEQFF
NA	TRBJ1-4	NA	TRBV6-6	TGTGCCAGCACCCGGGGAGGGTGGGAAAAACTGTTTTTT	CASTRGGWEKLFF
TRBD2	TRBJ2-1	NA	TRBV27	TGTGCCAGCAGGCGACTGAGCGGGGTCGTTAATGAGCAGTTCTTC	CASRRLSGVVNEQFF
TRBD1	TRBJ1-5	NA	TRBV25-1	TGTGCCAGGGGGACAGGGCGAAGAAGCAATCAGCCCCAGCATTTT	CARGTGRRSNQPQHF
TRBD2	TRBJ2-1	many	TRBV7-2	TGTGCCAGCAGCCGTAGCGGGGGTTTATACAATGAGCAGTTCTTC	CASSRSGGLYNEQFF
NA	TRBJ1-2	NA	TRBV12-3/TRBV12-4	TGTGCCAGCCCCCTCGGAGGGCTTTATGGCTACACCTTC	CASPLGGLYGYTF
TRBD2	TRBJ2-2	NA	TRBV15	TGTGCCACCAGCAGAGATAGGGGCGGGAGGGCCCCCGGGGAGCTGTTTTTT	CATSRDRGGRAPGELFF
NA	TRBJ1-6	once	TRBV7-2	TGTGCCAGCAGCTCCCGGTCTCTAAGTACCCTCAATTCACCCCTCCACTTT	CASSSRSLSTLNSPLHF
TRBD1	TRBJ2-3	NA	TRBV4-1	TGCGCCAGCAGCCAGAGATCGGGACAGCTCACAGATACGCAGTATTTT	CASSQRSGQLTDTQYF
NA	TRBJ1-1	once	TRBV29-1	TGCAGCGTTGAAGCGGTCCGGGAAGCTTTCTTT	CSVEAVREAFF
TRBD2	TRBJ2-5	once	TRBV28	TGTGCCAGCAGTTTAGGGGCGGGAGAGCAAGAGACCCAGTACTTC	CASSLGAGEQETQYF
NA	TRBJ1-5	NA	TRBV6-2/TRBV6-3	TGTGCCAGCAGCCGGGACATTCGGCAGCCCCAGCATTTT	CASSRDIRQPQHF
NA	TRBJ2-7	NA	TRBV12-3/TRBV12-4	TGTGCCAGCAGGCTTGGGGGCAGGGAACCGTACTTC	CASRLGGREPYF
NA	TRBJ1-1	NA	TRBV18	TGTGCCAGCTCACCCTCTTTGTCCGGGAGCACTGAAGCTTTCTTT	CASSPSLSGSTEAFF
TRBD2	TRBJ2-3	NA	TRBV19	TGTGCCAGTAGTACCCGCACAGCGGGAGGCTCAGGAGATACGCAGTATTTT	CASSTRTAGGSGDTQYF
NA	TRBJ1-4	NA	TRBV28	TGTGCCAGCAGCAATAATGAAAAACTGTTTTTT	CASSNNEKLFF
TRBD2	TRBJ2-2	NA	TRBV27	TGTGCCAGCAGTCGACTAGCGGGGACACCGAACACCGGGGAGCTGTTTTTT	CASSRLAGTPNTGELFF
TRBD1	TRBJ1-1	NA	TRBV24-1	TGTGCCACCAGACCACAGGGGGCCCATTCCGAAGCTTTCTTT	CATRPQGAHSEAFF
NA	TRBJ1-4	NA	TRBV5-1	TGCGCCAGTCAAAGAGAGGGCTGGACTAATGAAAAACTGTTTTTT	CASQREGWTNEKLFF
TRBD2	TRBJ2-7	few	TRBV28	TGTGCCAGCAGTTTATGGGGGGGGAAATCCTACGAGCAGTACTTC	CASSLWGGKSYEQYF
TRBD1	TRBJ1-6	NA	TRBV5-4	TGTGCCAGCAGCTTGATTGGGACAGAGAATTCACCCCTCCACTTT	CASSLIGTENSPLHF
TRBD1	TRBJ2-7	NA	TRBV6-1	TGTGCCAGCAGTGAGCCGGGACAGGGCTACGAGCAGTACTTC	CASSEPGQGYEQYF
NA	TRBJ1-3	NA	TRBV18	TGTGCCAGCTCACTCTCCGGGAGCTCTGGAAACACCATATATTTT	CASSLSGSSGNTIYF
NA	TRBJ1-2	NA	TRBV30	TGTTGCCAAAGACAGGATGGGTATGGCTACACCTTC	CCQRQDGYGYTF
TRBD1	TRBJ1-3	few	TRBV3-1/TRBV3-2	TGTGCCAGCAGCAAGCGGACAGGGACCGACACCATATATTTT	CASSKRTGTDTIYF
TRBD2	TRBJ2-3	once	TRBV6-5	TGTGCCAGCAGGCTAGCGGGAGGGCCAGATACGCAGTATTTT	CASRLAGGPDTQYF